This T cell receptor beta chain was documented in a study of shared clonotypes between healthy human individuals (dated by TCRdb to about 2020). For the wider study: The cohort comprised two women and a few men aged 18 to 49 years. Per donor, three plates each were used for CD4 naive and CD4 memory, two for CD8 naive, and one for CD8 memory. The study deeply sequenced blood TCR repertoires of about 5 healthy adults to estimate repertoire size and the extent of clonotype sharing between individuals. To increase sequencing depth and limit assay-specific biases, TCR repertoire library preparation and sequencing were carried out by different laboratories using diverse techniques. Each donor's leukapheresis produced roughly between roughly 0.85 and 9.5 billion PBMCs. Study-wide findings and limitations: Estimated clonotype richness was generally larger for naive than for memory subsets. Based on pairwise subsampling, the degree of clonotype sharing among donors was expected to be affected by sequencing depth. Sampling was restricted to blood, and TCR repertoires in tissues likely differ from the TCR repertoires found in blood. Approximately 5% of naive CD4, roughly 3.6% of naive CD8, around 2.3% of memory CD4, and less than 0.45% of memory CD8 clonotypes were shared across several donors. Even with the large sequencing depth, rarefaction of the sorted-subset datasets indicated that sequencing was incomplete. Compared with non-shared clonotypes, the clonotypes found in all four sorted-subset donors had higher generation probabilities. The small number of donors limited the genetic and exposure-history diversity represented.

The donors were healthy, HIV-negative adults who had no recently reported acute infections or vaccinations. Every donor was a Caucasian adult residing in Nashville, Tennessee, USA. CD4+ T cells were enriched by magnetic negative selection; naive cells were then positively selected on CD45RA, and the negative fraction formed the memory subset. Blood was collected by leukapheresis, and PBMCs were isolated by Ficoll-Histopaque density gradient centrifugation and then cryopreserved in liquid nitrogen vapor phase. Analytical flow cytometry was used to check the purity and quantity of each magnetically sorted T cell population. Genomic DNA was isolated from every sorted fraction and measured by UV absorbance on a Nanodrop 2000c. For CDR1 and CDR2, the germline V gene (reference sequence) lists MNHEY and SMNVEV. The CDR3 holds 14 amino acids from the cysteine to the phenylalanine. The CDR3 DNA has 42 bases and is translated from base 1. The V and J ends are trimmed by 0 bases and 7 bases, leaving 10 bases between them.

A word on this clone: Its binding antigen is unknown. It has no much larger one-base neighbor in the sample; base qualities were not kept.

TCR CDR3 regions were amplified from genomic DNA by multiplex PCR using the deep immunoSEQ assay. Extracted genomic DNA from each cell subset was distributed evenly across all wells of several immunoSEQ 96-well plates, and each plate was treated as a replicate. For sorted subsets, 150 to 250 ng of genomic DNA, equivalent to 25,000 to 30,000 T cell genomes, went into each replicate PCR. The purified libraries were quantified using a Qubit 3.0 fluorometer, sized with a Bioanalyzer 2100, and then quantified again using the KAPA Library Quantification kit. Every immunoSEQ 96-well plate was sequenced on a separate single-read 150-cycle Illumina NextSeq 550 flow cell. The paper's data handling went like this. The immunoSEQ output contained only junctional sequences without quality scores, so filtering could not match that applied to full-length reads. Sequences were annotated with PyIR, a Python wrapper for IgBLAST v1.9, and V/J genes and CDR3 were assigned using IMGT germline references. Reads were removed for weak V/J assignments (E-value above 1e-6), missing CDR3, stop codons, out-of-frame junctions, or ambiguous translated residues. A V3J clonotype was defined by an identical inferred V gene, J gene, and CDR3 amino acid sequence. To compute the percentage overlap between repertoires, the number of shared unique clonotypes was divided by the size of the smaller repertoire. Repertoire richness was assessed with RTK rarefaction, the Chao1 estimator, and Recon v2.1 estimates of unobserved clonotypes. OLGA was used to compute generation probabilities for all TCRbeta clonotypes that the gDNA method yielded from a few donors. TCRdb holds this immuneACCESS table with in-frame rearrangements only. Some clones are missing; in checked studies, unresolved V genes explain under half, and the rest has no known cause. That table is the source of V, J and clone size, and D and trimming were worked out from the DNA. The sample data list about 1.1 million clones, and about 84% of these were observed just once. The ten largest clones take up more than 0.55% of the sample.

Input material: memory CD4+ T cells from PBMCs. This sample's cell subset or site label indicates: CD45RA-negative fraction. The sequence is built from TRBV27 and TRBJ2-1; the D gene cannot be resolved reliably. This TCR came from a man between 18 and 35 years old in good health. Some clones in this sample may be carry-over from other donors' samples. The bases read TGTGCCAGCAGTTTATCAGGCGTAGCTAATGAGCAGTTCTTC. This yields the protein CASSLSGVANEQFF.